The 25 T cell receptor beta chains in this list originate from one sample, sequenced in a study of T-cell reconstitution after alpha-beta-depleted transplantation in children. Preparing the TCRbeta library involved the use of unique molecular identifiers. TCRdb independently ran MiXCR on the PCR reads; one entry per CDR3 protein. The repertoire has hundreds of thousands of distinct CDR3 sequences, approximately 10% of them found once; the top ten carry 23%. Sample: peripheral blood, taken 180 days after TCRalphabeta/CD19-depleted stem cell transplant. These TCRs come from a male patient under 10 years old who had a stem cell transplant for chronic granulomatous disease, so the T cells may come from the graft donor.

This clonotype was observed at least ten times. V gene TRBV11-3 combines with J gene TRBJ2-6; weak D call: TRBD1 (5 bases). This CDR3 has 20 amino acids. V was pared by 5 bases and J by 2 bases, with 25 bases between. Germline CDR1 reads SGHNT; CDR2 reads YENEEA. CDR3 sequence: CASSQGVVVPSLAGANVLTF. Here the CDR3 DNA reads TGTGCCAGCAGCCAAGGGGTAGTTGTACCAAGCCTTGCTGGGGCCAACGTCCTGACTTTC. Filled out from reference TRBV11-3 and TRBJ2-6, the complete variable domain reads EAGVVQSPRYKIIEKKQPVAFWCNPISGHNTLYWYLQNLGQGPELLIRYENEEAVDDSQLPKDRFSAERLKGVDSTLKIQPAELGDSAVYLCASSQGVVVPSLAGANVLTFGAGSRLTVL.

Many counts were recorded for this clonotype. This sequence joins TRBV24-1 and TRBJ2-3; D unresolved. Germline values: CDR1 KGHDR, CDR2 SFDVKD. The germline V and J ends were trimmed by 3 bases and 5 bases, with 5 bases remaining between them. The CDR3 is made up of 12 amino acids. This CDR3 is CATSDPGDTQYF. CDR3 nucleotide sequence: TGTGCCACCAGTGATCCAGGAGATACGCAGTATTTT.

Concerning this clonotype itself: A read error may be the cause here, since a much bigger clone is one base away. The CDR3 loop reads CASRLPQGLGSYEQYF. In DNA form, the CDR3 reads TGTGCCAGCAGGTTACCACAGGGGCTTGGCTCCTACGAGCAGTACTTC. The chain couples TRBV7-2 to TRBJ2-7; 7 bases are shared with TRBD1. The CDR3 is 16 residues long. V trimming: 6 bases; J trimming: 0 bases; junction bases outside the gene matches: 11. The germline gives CDR1 SGHTA, CDR2 FQGNSA. The entire variable domain, with the rest obtained from reference TRBV7-2 and TRBJ2-7, is as follows: GAGVSQSPSNKVTEKGKDVELRCDPISGHTALYWYRQSLGQGLEFLIYFQGNSAPDKSGLPSDRFSAERTGGSVSTLTIQRTQQEDSAVYLCASRLPQGLGSYEQYFGPGTRLTVT.

Here the CDR3 DNA reads TGTGCCAGCAGTCCAGCGGGGAACACAGATACGCAGTATTTT. Translating it yields CASSPAGNTDTQYF. This chain connects TRBV28 to TRBJ2-3; 7 bases are a match to TRBD2. The CDR3 is 14 residues long. Trimming at V came to 5 bases and at J to 2 bases, leaving 4 bases not matched to a gene. The germline V gene encodes CDR1 MDHEN and CDR2 SYDVKM.

This clonotype appeared once. A single base separates this from a much larger clone, so it may be a read error. J is TRBJ2-5 and V is TRBV3-1; D not certain. The V gene lost 0 bases and the J gene lost 4 bases, with 15 bases spanning the gap. The length of the CDR3 is 16 residues. CDR1 LGHDT and CDR2 YNNKEL come from the germline V gene (reference sequence). For the CDR3, the DNA is TGTGCCAGCAGCCAAGAGGGAAGGGTTTGGCGAGAGACCCAGTACTTC. Amino acids: CASSQEGRVWRETQYF.

This clonotype was counted only a few times. This rearrangement joins TRBV20-1 to TRBJ2-2, with 7 positions matching TRBD2. Trimming took 1 base from V and 0 from J; bases not matched to a gene: 8. The CDR3 runs to 17 residues. Germline V gene lookup returns CDR1 DFQATT and CDR2 SNEGSKA (reference sequence). The CDR3 DNA sequence: TGCAGTGCTAGAGGGGAGGGGCTAGCGGCGAACACCGGGGAGCTGTTTTTT. This translates into CSARGEGLAANTGELFF.

The rearrangement joins TRBV28 to TRBJ2-5; TRBD1 is a possible D gene (5 bases). Trimming shortened V by 3 bases and J by 5 bases, and 16 bases separated the two germline ends. Germline V lookup: CDR1 MDHEN, CDR2 SYDVKM. This CDR3 has 15 residues. The CDR3 sequence: CASSFPGYPGETQYF. The CDR3 DNA follows: TGTGCCAGCAGTTTTCCGGGCTATCCAGGGGAGACCCAGTACTTC.

The chain joins TRBV4-1 to TRBJ1-4, with D perhaps TRBD1 (5 bases). Per the germline V gene, CDR1 is MGHRA and CDR2 is YSYEKL. V was cut by 4 bases and J by 11 bases, with 11 bases left in between. The CDR3 is 12 residues long. CDR3 protein: CASSRLGAKLFF. CDR3 sequence (DNA): TGCGCCAGCAGCCGCCTTGGGGCTAAACTGTTTTTT.

This clonotype was recorded many times. The chain uses TRBV5-1 and TRBJ2-7; the D gene is possibly TRBD2 (7 bases). Per the germline V gene, CDR1 is SGHRS and CDR2 is YFSETQ. V lost 1 base to trimming and J lost 4 bases, with 24 bases between them. The CDR3 consists of 18 residues. The CDR3 here is CASSLKSFGPSGTYEQYF. CDR3 nucleotides: TGCGCCAGCAGCTTGAAATCTTTCGGCCCCAGCGGGACATACGAGCAGTACTTC.

This clonotype was seen many times. This chain uses TRBV10-3 with TRBJ2-7, with 9 positions matching TRBD1. CDR1 ENHRY and CDR2 SYGVKD come from the germline V gene. V gave up 0 bases and J gave up 6 bases; unmatched junction bases: 6. This CDR3 spans 15 amino acids. As DNA, the CDR3 is TGTGCCATCAGTGAGTCCTGGACAGGGGTGGCCGAGCAGTACTTC. Its translation is CAISESWTGVAEQYF.

The table lists this clonotype with a count of one. The chain carries TRBV5-4 and TRBJ2-7, with D possibly TRBD1 on 5 matching bases. Germline V gene sequence: CDR1 SGHNT, CDR2 YYREEE (reference sequence). V lost 0 bases, J lost 6 bases, and 7 bases lay in between. CDR3 length: 12 residues. The CDR3 loop reads CASSLGGCEQYF. The CDR3, as DNA: TGTGCCAGCAGCTTGGGGGGCTGCGAGCAGTACTTC.

This clonotype was counted at least ten times. This chain uses TRBV5-1 with TRBJ2-2; 7 bases are shared with TRBD2. V dropped 5 bases and J dropped 4; count of bases not matched to a gene: 11. The germline gives CDR1 SGHRS, CDR2 YFSETQ. This CDR3 comprises 16 residues. CDR3 amino acids: CASRLRLIAGTGELFF. The CDR3 bases are TGCGCCAGCAGGCTGCGTTTAATAGCGGGCACCGGGGAGCTGTTTTTT.

This clonotype was found many times. This rearrangement joins TRBV29-1 to TRBJ2-4; TRBD2 is a possible D gene (6 bases). The CDR3 spans 14 residues. Trimming removed 4 bases from V and 0 bases from J, with 10 bases in between. Germline CDR1 is SQVTM and CDR2 is ANQGSEA. This chain's CDR3 is CSVGPAGAKNIQYF. CDR3 bases: TGCAGCGTTGGCCCAGCGGGAGCCAAAAACATTCAGTACTTC.

The sample holds many counts of this clonotype. V is TRBV28 and J is TRBJ2-5; D uncertain. The CDR3 spans 13 residues. Germline V gene sequence: CDR1 MDHEN, CDR2 SYDVKM. The V end was cut by 2 bases, the J end by 5 bases, with 9 bases between. CDR3 DNA: TGTGCCAGCAGTTTAGTCCGGCGGGAGACCCAGTACTTC. Its translation is CASSLVRRETQYF.

In this sample, this clonotype turned up many times. The V and J genes are TRBV2 and TRBJ2-1; D remains unclear. Trimming left V 1 base short and J 6 bases short, with 16 bases between. The V gene's germline CDR1 is SNHLY and CDR2 FYNNEI. The CDR3 runs 16 residues. DNA for the CDR3: TGTGCCAGCAGTGAAGTAGGGCAGGTCAAGGGCAATGAGCAGTTCTTC. Amino acid sequence: CASSEVGQVKGNEQFF.

This clonotype was detected many times. The chain uses TRBV5-4 and TRBJ2-3; 9 bases are a match to TRBD2. This CDR3 is built from 19 residues. V shed 3 bases, J shed 0 bases, and the junction held 14 bases outside the gene matches. Looked up from germline, CDR1 is SGHNT and CDR2 is YYREEE (reference sequence). The CDR3 DNA sequence: TGTGCCAGCAGCTCCGGGAGGACTAGCGATGTTACTAGCACAGATACGCAGTATTTT. It translates to CASSSGRTSDVTSTDTQYF.

This clonotype was detected ten times or more. The chain recombines TRBV27 with TRBJ2-7, with a tentative D call TRBD2 (6 bases). Germline CDR1 and CDR2: MNHEY and SMNVEV (reference sequence). The CDR3 length is 14 residues. Trimming pared 5 bases from V and 6 bases from J, leaving 17 bases between. In DNA form, the CDR3 reads TGTGCCAGCAGTGTCCGGGACTCCTTATCCGAGCAGTACTTC. Its protein product is CASSVRDSLSEQYF.

The table lists this clonotype with many counts. The rearrangement uses TRBV12-3 or TRBV12-4 and TRBJ2-3, with D possibly called TRBD1 or TRBD2 (5 bases each). CDR3 length: 15 residues. V was clipped by 2 bases and J by 0 bases, with 9 bases between them. CDR3 nucleotide sequence: TGTGCCAGCAGTTTATTCGGGGCTAGCACAGATACGCAGTATTTT. This translates into CASSLFGASTDTQYF.

This clonotype occurred many times. The DNA for the CDR3 is TGCAGTGCTAGAGTAGAGACTAGCGGGAGGGAGGTCACTAATGAGCAGTTCTTC. Translation: CSARVETSGREVTNEQFF. The chain recombines TRBV20-1 with TRBJ2-1; 14 bases line up with TRBD2. This CDR3 is built from 18 residues. Trimming at V came to 1 base and at J to 7 bases, leaving 12 bases not matched to a gene. Germline CDR1 is DFQATT and CDR2 is SNEGSKA (reference sequence).

About this clonotype itself: A much larger clone differs by one base, so this may be a read error. The chain has TRBV7-2 and TRBJ1-5, with unresolved D. CDR3 size: 14 residues. The germline CDR1 and CDR2 sequences are SGHTA and FQGNSA. The V end was cut by 5 bases, the J end by 5 bases, with 13 bases between. The CDR3 region has the DNA TGTGCCAGCAGCCCGTACGCTCGTTATCAGCCCCAGCATTTT. Its protein product is CASSPYARYQPQHF.

This clonotype was recorded many times. This chain joins TRBV7-9 and TRBJ2-4; 9 bases agree with TRBD1. The ends lost 2 bases at V and 1 base at J; junction bases unmatched: 6. The CDR3 contains 17 residues. The V gene's germline CDR1 is SEHNR and CDR2 FQNEAQ (reference sequence). CDR3 region: CASSLTTGGEAKNIQYF. The CDR3 DNA is TGTGCCAGCAGCTTAACCACAGGGGGCGAGGCCAAAAACATTCAGTACTTC.

This clonotype has at least ten counts. The CDR3 DNA follows: TGTGCCAGCTCACCTCTGACAGGGGCCACGGACACTGAAGCTTTCTTT. Protein: CASSPLTGATDTEAFF. The chain is built from TRBV18 and TRBJ1-1; 8 bases match TRBD1. The CDR3 runs to 16 residues. J was trimmed by 3 bases and V by 3 bases; bases with no gene match: 9. Germline V gene lookup returns CDR1 KGHSH and CDR2 LQKENI. Drawing the rest from reference TRBV18 and TRBJ1-1, the complete variable domain is NAGVMQNPRHLVRRRGQEARLRCSPMKGHSHVYWYRQLPEEGLKFMVYLQKENIIDESGMPKERFSAEFPKEGPSILRIQQVVRGDSAAYFCASSPLTGATDTEAFFGQGTRLTVV.

As regards this clonotype: A much larger clone sits a single nucleotide away, making a read error possible. The chain uses TRBV4-1 and TRBJ2-2; no reliable D call. The CDR3 spans 15 residues. CDR1 and CDR2 (germline): MGHRA, YSYEKL. In DNA, the CDR3 is TGCGCCATCAGCCAAGGGCAGTGGAACACCGGGGAGCTGTTTTTT. Translating gives CAISQGQWNTGELFF.

Many counts were recorded for this clonotype. The CDR3 loop is CASRETGRQETQYF. CDR3 DNA: TGTGCCAGCAGGGAGACAGGGCGGCAAGAGACCCAGTACTTC. This sequence joins TRBV12-3 or TRBV12-4 and TRBJ2-5; 7 nucleotides match TRBD1. The CDR3 runs to 14 residues. After removal of 6 bases from V and 2 bases from J, the junction contained 6 bases not matched to a gene.

This clonotype has at least ten counts. The chain combines TRBV5-1 with TRBJ2-7; possible D gene TRBD2, 5 bases. Trimming cost V 0 bases and J 1 base, with 8 bases left between them. The CDR3 extends over 14 amino acids. CDR1 and CDR2 from the germline V gene are SGHRS and YFSETQ. CDR3 nucleotides: TGCGCCAGCAGCTTGGGAGCGGCGTCCTACGAGCAGTACTTC. This codes for CASSLGAASYEQYF.